Below, one TCR beta chain is given with its context. Amplification used 60 Vbeta primers and 13 Jbeta primers. Sequencing was performed with immunoSEQ multiplex PCR; in TCRdb, only in-frame clones are kept and a portion is missing. The sample table includes roughly 35,000 clones. The data were taken from a study of cytomegalovirus exposure and HLA in healthy donors. The CDR3 extends over 16 amino acids. CDR1 and CDR2 from the germline V gene are LGHNT and FRNRAP. Unmatched junction bases numbered 13, after V lost 3 bases and J lost 9 bases. The rearrangement joins TRBV12-5 to TRBJ1-1; 10 nucleotides line up with TRBD1. The source is a woman between 35 and 50 years old in good health and CMV-seropositive. The sample was PBMCs. CDR3 amino acids: CASGFVLGTGALKAFF. The CDR3 DNA is TGTGCTAGTGGTTTTGTCTTGGGGACAGGGGCCCTGAAAGCTTTCTTT.